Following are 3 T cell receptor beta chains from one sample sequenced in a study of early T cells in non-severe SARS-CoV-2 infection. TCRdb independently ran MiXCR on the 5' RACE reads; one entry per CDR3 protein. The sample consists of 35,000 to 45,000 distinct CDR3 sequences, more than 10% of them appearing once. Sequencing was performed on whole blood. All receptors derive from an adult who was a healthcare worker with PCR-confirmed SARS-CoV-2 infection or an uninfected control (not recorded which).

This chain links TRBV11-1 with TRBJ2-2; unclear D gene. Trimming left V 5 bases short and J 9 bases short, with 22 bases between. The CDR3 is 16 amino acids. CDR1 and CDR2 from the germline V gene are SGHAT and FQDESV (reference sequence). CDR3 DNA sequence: TGTGCCAGCAGCACCGATCGATCGGCAGCCCGGAGGGAGCTGTTTTTT. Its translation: CASSTDRSAARRELFF.

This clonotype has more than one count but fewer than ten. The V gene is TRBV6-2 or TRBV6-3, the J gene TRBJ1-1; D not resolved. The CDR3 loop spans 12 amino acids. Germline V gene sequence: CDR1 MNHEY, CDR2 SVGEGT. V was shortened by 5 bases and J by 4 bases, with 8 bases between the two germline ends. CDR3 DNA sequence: TGTGCCAGCAGTGACACGTTCACTGAAGCTTTCTTT. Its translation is CASSDTFTEAFF.

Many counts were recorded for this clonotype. The chain's CDR3 is CASSLDPGGYEQYF. CDR3 in DNA: TGTGCCAGCAGCTTAGATCCAGGAGGATACGAGCAGTACTTC. The chain recombines TRBV11-2 with TRBJ2-7; D might be TRBD2 (5 bases). Germline-derived CDR1 and CDR2 are SGHAT and FQNNGV. This CDR3 contains 14 residues. V was pared by 0 bases and J by 4 bases, with 10 bases between.